Listed below are T cell receptor beta chains from one sample, sequenced in a study of vaccination and CD4 T cells after COVID-19. These TCRs are of unknown antigen specificity. MiXCR, applied by TCRdb to the PCR reads, yields one record per CDR3 protein. The sample consists of about 21,000 distinct CDR3 sequences, approximately 38% of them appearing once. This sample comprised CD4+ T cells from blood, cultured in vitro, obtained about 7 months after SARS-CoV-2 vaccination. Receptors originate from a human donor who had recovered from COVID-19. Each CDR3 is given with its conserved first and last residue. D genes are given only for firm matches. Clone size, where shown, is once, few, many, or a class for clones that have expanded.

D gene	V gene	J gene	clone size	CDR3 DNA	CDR3 protein
NA	TRBV6-5	TRBJ2-2	NA	TGTGCCAGCAGTTACCGTCAACGCGGGACTGAGAACACCGGGGAGCTGTTTTTT	CASSYRQRGTENTGELFF
NA	TRBV7-2	TRBJ1-1	few	TGTGCCAGCAGCTTAGACAGGGTAGGCGCTGAAGCTTTCTTT	CASSLDRVGAEAFF
TRBD1	TRBV6-1	TRBJ1-1	NA	TGTGCCAGCAGTCCTAGGACAGGGTTCGAGGGCACTGAAGCTTTCTTT	CASSPRTGFEGTEAFF
TRBD1	TRBV24-1	TRBJ2-1	once	TGTGCCACCAGTGACCCCACGACAGGGTCCTACAATGAGCAGTTCTTC	CATSDPTTGSYNEQFF
NA	TRBV27	TRBJ1-1	NA	TGTGCCAGCAGTGCTGACACTGAAGCTTTCTTT	CASSADTEAFF
TRBD1	TRBV7-9	TRBJ1-1	few	TGTGCCAGCACCACGACAGGGATCACTGAAGCTTTCTTT	CASTTTGITEAFF
TRBD2	TRBV7-8	TRBJ2-7	NA	TGTGCCAGCAGCGGACTAGTGGGCTCCTACGAGCAGTACTTC	CASSGLVGSYEQYF
NA	TRBV20-1	TRBJ2-1	few	TGCAGTGCTAGCAGGCAGGGCAATGAGCAGTTCTTC	CSASRQGNEQFF
TRBD2	TRBV7-3	TRBJ2-1	few	TGTGCCAGCAGCTTTGAAACTAGCGGGAGAGATGAGCAGTTCTTC	CASSFETSGRDEQFF
NA	TRBV2	TRBJ2-7	NA	TGTGCCAGCAGAGCAAACAGGGCCAGCTCCTACGAGCAGTACTTC	CASRANRASSYEQYF
NA	TRBV24-1	TRBJ1-2	NA	TGTGCCACCAGTGACCCCTCCAGGGACTATGGCTACACCTTC	CATSDPSRDYGYTF
TRBD1	TRBV6-1	TRBJ1-5	few	TGTGCCAGCAGTACTCCGGGACAGGGGGCCCTTAGCAATCAGCCCCAGCATTTT	CASSTPGQGALSNQPQHF
TRBD2	TRBV7-2	TRBJ2-3	NA	TGTGCCAGCAGCTTGAGGGGTTCCGCGGGAGCAAGATTTAGGGATACGCAGTATTTT	CASSLRGSAGARFRDTQYF
TRBD2	TRBV7-8	TRBJ2-5	few	TGTGCCAGCAGCTCGGGAGGAGCGGGAGTTGGGGAGACCCAGTACTTC	CASSSGGAGVGETQYF
TRBD1	TRBV10-3	TRBJ2-2	NA	TGTGCCATCAGAGGACAGGACACCGGGGAGCTGTTTTTT	CAIRGQDTGELFF
NA	TRBV19	TRBJ1-5	few	TGTGCCAGTAGTATCTTGGGGGGGGGCAATCAGCCCCAGCATTTT	CASSILGGGNQPQHF
TRBD1	TRBV28	TRBJ2-7	NA	TGTGCCAGCAGCCACGGGACAGGGTCGCCCCCCGAGCAGTACTTC	CASSHGTGSPPEQYF
TRBD2	TRBV20-1	TRBJ2-1	few	TGCAGTGCGGAACTTGCGGGAGGAAGGAATGAGCAGTTCTTC	CSAELAGGRNEQFF
TRBD2	TRBV20-1	TRBJ2-7	NA	TGCAGTGGGACAAGGGCTCTAGCGGGAGTAGGAGAGCAGTACTTC	CSGTRALAGVGEQYF
TRBD2	TRBV20-1	TRBJ2-1	NA	TGCAGTGCTAGAGCCGTGACCGGAGTCGGGGCTAGCGGGAGACTCAATGAGCAGTTCTTC	CSARAVTGVGASGRLNEQFF
TRBD2	TRBV6-1	TRBJ2-7	few	TGTGCCAGCAGTGAGCGGGAGACCTACGAGCAGTACTTC	CASSERETYEQYF
TRBD1	TRBV6-1	TRBJ1-2	medium-sized	TGTGCCAGCAGGACAGGGGGCGCGGGGGGCTACACCTTC	CASRTGGAGGYTF
TRBD2	TRBV28	TRBJ2-1	NA	TGTGCCAGCAGTCACTTTAGCGGGAGCTCCTACAATGAGCAGTTCTTC	CASSHFSGSSYNEQFF